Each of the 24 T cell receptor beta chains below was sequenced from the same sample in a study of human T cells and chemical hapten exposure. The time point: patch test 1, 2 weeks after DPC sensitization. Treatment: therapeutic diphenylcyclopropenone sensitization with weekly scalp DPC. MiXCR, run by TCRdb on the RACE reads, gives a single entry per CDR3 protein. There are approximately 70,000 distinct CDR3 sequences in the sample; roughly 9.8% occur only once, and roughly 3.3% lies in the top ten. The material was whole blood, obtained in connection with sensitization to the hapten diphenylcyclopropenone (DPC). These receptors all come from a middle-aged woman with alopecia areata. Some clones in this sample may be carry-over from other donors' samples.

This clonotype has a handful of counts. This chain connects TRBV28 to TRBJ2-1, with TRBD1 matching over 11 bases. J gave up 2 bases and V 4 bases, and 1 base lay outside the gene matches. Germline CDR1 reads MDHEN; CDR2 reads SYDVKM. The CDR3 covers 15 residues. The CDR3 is CASSSDRGPYNEQFF. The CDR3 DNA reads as TGTGCCAGCAGTTCGGACAGGGGGCCCTACAATGAGCAGTTCTTC.

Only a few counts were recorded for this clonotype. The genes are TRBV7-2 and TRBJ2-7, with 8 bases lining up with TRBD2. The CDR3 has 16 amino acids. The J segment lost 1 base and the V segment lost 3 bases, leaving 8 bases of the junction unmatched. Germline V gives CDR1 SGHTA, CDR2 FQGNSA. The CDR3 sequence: CASSFAGGERSYEQYF. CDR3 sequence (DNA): TGTGCCAGCAGCTTTGCGGGGGGAGAACGATCCTACGAGCAGTACTTC.

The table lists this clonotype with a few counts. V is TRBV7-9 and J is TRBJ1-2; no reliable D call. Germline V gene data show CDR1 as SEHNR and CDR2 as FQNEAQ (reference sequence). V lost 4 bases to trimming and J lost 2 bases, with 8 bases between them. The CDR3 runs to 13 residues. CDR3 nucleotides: TGTGCCAGCAGCTCCGACAAAAACTATGGCTACACCTTC. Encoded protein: CASSSDKNYGYTF.

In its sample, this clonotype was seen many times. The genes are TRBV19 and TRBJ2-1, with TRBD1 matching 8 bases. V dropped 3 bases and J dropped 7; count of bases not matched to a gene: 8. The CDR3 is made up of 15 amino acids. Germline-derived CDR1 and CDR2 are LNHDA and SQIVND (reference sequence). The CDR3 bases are TGTGCCAGTAGTATTATGACAGGGGAAACGAATGAGCAGTTCTTC. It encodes CASSIMTGETNEQFF. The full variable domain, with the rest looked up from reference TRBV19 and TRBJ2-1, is DGGITQSPKYLFRKEGQNVTLSCEQNLNHDAMYWYRQDPGQGLRLIYYSQIVNDFQKGDIAEGYSVSREKKESFPLTVTSAQKNPTAFYLCASSIMTGETNEQFFGPGTRLTVL.

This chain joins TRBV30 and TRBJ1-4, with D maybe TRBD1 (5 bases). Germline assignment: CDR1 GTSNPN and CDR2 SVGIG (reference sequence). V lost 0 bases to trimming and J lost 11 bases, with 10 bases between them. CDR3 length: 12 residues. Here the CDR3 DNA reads TGTGCCTGGAGTGTACGCGGGGCGAAACTGTTTTTT. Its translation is CAWSVRGAKLFF. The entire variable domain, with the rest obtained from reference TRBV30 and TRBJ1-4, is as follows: SQTIHQWPATLVQPVGSPLSLECTVEGTSNPNLYWYRQAAGRGLQLLFYSVGIGQISSEVPQNLSASRPQDRQFILSSKKLLLSDSGFYLCAWSVRGAKLFFGSGTQLSVL.

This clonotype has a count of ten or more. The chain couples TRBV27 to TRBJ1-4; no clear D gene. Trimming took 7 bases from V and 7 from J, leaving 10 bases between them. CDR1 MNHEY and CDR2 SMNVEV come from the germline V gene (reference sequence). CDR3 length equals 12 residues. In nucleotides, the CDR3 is TGTGCCAGCACGGCCGCAGGTGAAAAACTGTTTTTT. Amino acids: CASTAAGEKLFF.

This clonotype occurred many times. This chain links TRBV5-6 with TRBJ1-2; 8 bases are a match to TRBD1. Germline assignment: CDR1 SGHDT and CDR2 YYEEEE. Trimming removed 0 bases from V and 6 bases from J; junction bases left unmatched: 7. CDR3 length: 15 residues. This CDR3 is CASSLVTGGEHGYTF. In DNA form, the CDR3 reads TGTGCCAGCAGCTTGGTAACAGGGGGAGAACATGGCTACACCTTC.

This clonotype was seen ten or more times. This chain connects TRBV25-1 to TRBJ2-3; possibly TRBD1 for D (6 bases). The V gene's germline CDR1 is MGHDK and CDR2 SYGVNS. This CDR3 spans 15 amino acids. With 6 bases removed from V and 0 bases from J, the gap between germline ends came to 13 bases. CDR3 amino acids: CASSEHRASTDTQYF. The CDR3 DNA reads TGTGCCAGCAGCGAGCACAGGGCGAGCACAGATACGCAGTATTTT.

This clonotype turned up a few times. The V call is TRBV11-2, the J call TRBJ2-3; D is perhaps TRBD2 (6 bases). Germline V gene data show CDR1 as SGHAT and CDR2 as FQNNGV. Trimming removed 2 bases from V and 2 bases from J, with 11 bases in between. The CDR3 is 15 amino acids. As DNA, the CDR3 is TGTGCCAGCAGCTTAAGCGGGCAGAACACAGATACGCAGTATTTT. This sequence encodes CASSLSGQNTDTQYF.

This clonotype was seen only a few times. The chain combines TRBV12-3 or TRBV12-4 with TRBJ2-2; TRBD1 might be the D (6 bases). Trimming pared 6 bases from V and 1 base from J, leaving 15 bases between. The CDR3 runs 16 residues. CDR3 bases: TGTGCCAGCAGCCTTGGGACAACAGGGAACACCGGGGAGCTGTTTTTT. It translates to CASSLGTTGNTGELFF.

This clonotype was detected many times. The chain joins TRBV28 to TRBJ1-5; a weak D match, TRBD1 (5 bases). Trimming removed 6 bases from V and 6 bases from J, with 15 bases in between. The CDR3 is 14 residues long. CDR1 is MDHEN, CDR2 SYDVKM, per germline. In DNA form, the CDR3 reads TGTGCCAGCAGCCGGGGTGGGGGGAGTCAGCCCCAGCATTTT. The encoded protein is CASSRGGGSQPQHF.

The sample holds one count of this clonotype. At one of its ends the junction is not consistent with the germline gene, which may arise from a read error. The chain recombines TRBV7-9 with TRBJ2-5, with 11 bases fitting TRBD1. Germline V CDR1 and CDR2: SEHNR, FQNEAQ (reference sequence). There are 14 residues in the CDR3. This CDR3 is CAGSPGQGEETQYF. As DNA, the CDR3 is TGTGCCGGCAGCCCGGGACAGGGGGAGGAGACCCAGTACTTC.

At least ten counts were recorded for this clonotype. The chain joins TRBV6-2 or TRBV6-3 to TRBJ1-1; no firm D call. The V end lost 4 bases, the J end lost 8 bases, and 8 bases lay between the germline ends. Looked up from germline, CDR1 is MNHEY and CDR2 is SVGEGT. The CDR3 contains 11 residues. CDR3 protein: CASSSRTEAFF. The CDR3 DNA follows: TGTGCCAGCAGTTCGAGAACAGAAGCTTTCTTT.

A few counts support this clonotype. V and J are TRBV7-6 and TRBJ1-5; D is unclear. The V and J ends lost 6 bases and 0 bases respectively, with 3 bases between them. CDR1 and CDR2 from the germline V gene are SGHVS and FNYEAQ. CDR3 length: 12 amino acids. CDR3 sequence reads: CASSNSNQPQHF. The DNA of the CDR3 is TGTGCCAGCAGTAATAGCAATCAGCCCCAGCATTTT.

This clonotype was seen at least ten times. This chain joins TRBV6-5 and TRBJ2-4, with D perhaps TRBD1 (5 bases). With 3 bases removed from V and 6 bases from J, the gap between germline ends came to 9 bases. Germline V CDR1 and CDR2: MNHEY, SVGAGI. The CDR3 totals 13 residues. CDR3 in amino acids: CASSYWQGNIQYF. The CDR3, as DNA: TGTGCCAGCAGTTATTGGCAGGGAAACATTCAGTACTTC.

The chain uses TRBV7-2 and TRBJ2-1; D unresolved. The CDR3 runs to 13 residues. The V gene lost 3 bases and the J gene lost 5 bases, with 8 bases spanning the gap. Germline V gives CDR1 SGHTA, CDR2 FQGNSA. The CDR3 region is CASSFLPDNEQFF. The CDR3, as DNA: TGTGCCAGCAGCTTTCTACCCGACAATGAGCAGTTCTTC.

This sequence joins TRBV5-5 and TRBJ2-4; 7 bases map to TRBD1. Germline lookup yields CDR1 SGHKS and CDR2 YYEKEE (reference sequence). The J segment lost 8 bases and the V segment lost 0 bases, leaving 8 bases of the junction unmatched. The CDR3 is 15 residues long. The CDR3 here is CASSLEKGAGHIQYF. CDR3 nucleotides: TGTGCCAGCAGCTTGGAAAAGGGGGCAGGTCACATTCAGTACTTC.

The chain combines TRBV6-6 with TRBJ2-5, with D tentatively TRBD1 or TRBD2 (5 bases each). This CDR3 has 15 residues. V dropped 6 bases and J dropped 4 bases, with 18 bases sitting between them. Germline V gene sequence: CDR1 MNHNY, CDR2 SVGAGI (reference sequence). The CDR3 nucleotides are TGTGCCAGCAGCCCCGCCTGGGGGAGCGGAGAGACCCAGTACTTC. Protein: CASSPAWGSGETQYF.

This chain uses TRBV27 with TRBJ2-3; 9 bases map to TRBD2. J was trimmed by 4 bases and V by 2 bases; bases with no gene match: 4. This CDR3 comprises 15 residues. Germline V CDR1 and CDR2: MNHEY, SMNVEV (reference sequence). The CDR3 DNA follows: TGTGCCAGCAGTTTAATCGGCGGGGGGGCAGATACGCAGTATTTT. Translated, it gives CASSLIGGGADTQYF.

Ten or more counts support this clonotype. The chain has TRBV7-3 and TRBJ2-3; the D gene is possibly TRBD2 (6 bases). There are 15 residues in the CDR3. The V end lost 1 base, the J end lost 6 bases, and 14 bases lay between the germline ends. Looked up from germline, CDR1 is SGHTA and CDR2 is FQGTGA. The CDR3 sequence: CASSLRGLASDTQYF. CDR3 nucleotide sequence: TGTGCCAGCAGCTTAAGAGGGCTAGCGTCTGATACGCAGTATTTT.

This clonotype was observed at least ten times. This chain's CDR3 is CAGKTFGQAGGYTF. The DNA of the CDR3 is TGTGCCGGAAAGACCTTCGGACAGGCAGGGGGCTACACCTTC. The chain joins TRBV2 to TRBJ1-2; 7 positions match TRBD1. The length of the CDR3 is 14 residues. V was pared by 11 bases and J by 8 bases, with 17 bases of the junction left unmatched. The germline V gene encodes CDR1 SNHLY and CDR2 FYNNEI.

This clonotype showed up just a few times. In DNA, the CDR3 is TGTGCCAGCAGCCAAGGCTATTATAGGCAGGGAGAAGAGACCCAGTACTTC. Residues: CASSQGYYRQGEETQYF. The chain carries TRBV3-1 and TRBJ2-5; either TRBD1 or TRBD2 may fit D (5 bases each). CDR3 length: 17 amino acids. Trimming shortened V by 1 base and J by 3 bases, and 18 bases separated the two germline ends. Germline CDR1 is LGHDT and CDR2 is YNNKEL (reference sequence).

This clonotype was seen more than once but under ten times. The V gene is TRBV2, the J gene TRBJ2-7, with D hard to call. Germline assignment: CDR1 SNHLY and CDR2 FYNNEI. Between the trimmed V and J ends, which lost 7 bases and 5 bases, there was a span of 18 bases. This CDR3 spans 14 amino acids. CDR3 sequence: CASIRPTFLNEQYF. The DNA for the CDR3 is TGTGCCAGCATAAGACCTACTTTCCTCAACGAGCAGTACTTC.

Here the CDR3 reads CASSAMGLATSQETQYF. The CDR3 region has the DNA TGCGCCAGCAGTGCCATGGGTTTAGCCACCTCTCAGGAGACCCAGTACTTC. The V call is TRBV5-1, the J call TRBJ2-5; D gene uncertain. CDR1 is SGHRS and CDR2 is YFSETQ in the germline V gene. Trimming pared 5 bases from V and 5 bases from J, leaving 25 bases between. This CDR3 spans 17 amino acids.